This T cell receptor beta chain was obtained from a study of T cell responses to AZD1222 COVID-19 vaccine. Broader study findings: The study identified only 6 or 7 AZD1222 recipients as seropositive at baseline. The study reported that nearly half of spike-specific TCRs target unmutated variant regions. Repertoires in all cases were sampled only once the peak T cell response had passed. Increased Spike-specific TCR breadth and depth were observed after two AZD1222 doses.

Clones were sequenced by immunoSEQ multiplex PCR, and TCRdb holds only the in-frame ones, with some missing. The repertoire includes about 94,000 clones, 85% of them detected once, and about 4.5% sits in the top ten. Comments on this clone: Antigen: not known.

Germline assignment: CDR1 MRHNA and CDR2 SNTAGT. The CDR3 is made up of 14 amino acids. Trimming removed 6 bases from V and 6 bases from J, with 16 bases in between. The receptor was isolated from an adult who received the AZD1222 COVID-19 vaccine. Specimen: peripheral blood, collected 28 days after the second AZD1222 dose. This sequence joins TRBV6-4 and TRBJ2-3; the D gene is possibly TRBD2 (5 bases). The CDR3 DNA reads TGTGCCAGCAGAGTACCTCGGACGGGGGATACGCAGTATTTT. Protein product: CASRVPRTGDTQYF.